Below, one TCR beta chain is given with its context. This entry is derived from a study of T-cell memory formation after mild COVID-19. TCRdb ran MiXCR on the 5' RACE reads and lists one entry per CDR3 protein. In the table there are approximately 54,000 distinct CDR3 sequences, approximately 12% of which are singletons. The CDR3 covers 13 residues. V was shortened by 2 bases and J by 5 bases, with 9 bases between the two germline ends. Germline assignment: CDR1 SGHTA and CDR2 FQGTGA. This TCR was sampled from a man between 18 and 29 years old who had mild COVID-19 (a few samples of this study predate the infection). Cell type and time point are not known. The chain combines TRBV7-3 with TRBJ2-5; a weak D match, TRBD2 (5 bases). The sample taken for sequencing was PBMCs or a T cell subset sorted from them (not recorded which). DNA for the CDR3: TGTGCCAGCAGCTTACCTAGCAGCGAGACCCAGTACTTC. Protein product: CASSLPSSETQYF.